Sequencing of this T cell receptor (beta chain) was carried out in a study of spatial heterogeneity in lung cancer. Study at large: There were 72 donors, all of them untreated patients with early-stage non-small cell lung cancer. Sequences of the beta chain were consistently detected in greater numbers than alpha-chain sequences. For the average unique TCR and UMI combination, more than eight occurrences appeared in raw reads. Study conclusions and caveats: At resection, ubiquitous expanded tumor TCRs appeared in blood more than at follow-up.

This clonotype was recorded a few times. Its target is not known. Sample time point: blood at routine non-recurrence follow-up after resection. From tumor, nontumor lung or frozen PBMC, whole RNA was taken unsorted for sequencing. CDR1 SGHAT and CDR2 FQNNGV come from the germline V gene. There are 17 residues in the CDR3. V was clipped by 1 base and J by 2 bases; unmatched bases: 9. TCRdb analysed the 5' RACE reads with MiXCR anew, one entry per CDR3 protein. Of tens of thousands of distinct CDR3 sequences detected, approximately 5.6% appear once; the ten largest clones hold more than 20%. This specimen consisted of PBMCs, obtained at follow-up. This sequence originates from a male donor with early-stage non-small cell lung cancer. V gene TRBV11-2 combines with J gene TRBJ2-5; 8 nucleotides agree with TRBD2. The CDR3 protein is CASSLAASTSAQETQYF. The CDR3 DNA reads TGTGCCAGCAGCTTAGCCGCCTCGACTAGCGCACAAGAGACCCAGTACTTC.